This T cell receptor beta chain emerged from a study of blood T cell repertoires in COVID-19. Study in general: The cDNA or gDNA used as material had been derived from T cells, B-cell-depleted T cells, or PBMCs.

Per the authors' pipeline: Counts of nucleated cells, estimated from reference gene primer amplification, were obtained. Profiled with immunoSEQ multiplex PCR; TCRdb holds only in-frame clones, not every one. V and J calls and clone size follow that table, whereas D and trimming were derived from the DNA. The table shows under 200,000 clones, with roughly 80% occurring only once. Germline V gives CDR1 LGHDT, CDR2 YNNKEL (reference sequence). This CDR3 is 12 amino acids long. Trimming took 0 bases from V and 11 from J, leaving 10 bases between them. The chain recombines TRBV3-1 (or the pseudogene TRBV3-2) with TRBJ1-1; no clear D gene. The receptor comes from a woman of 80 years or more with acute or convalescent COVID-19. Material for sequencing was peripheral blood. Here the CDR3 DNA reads TGTGCCAGCAGCCAAGACGGGAAGGCGGCTTTCTTT. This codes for CASSQDGKAAFF.